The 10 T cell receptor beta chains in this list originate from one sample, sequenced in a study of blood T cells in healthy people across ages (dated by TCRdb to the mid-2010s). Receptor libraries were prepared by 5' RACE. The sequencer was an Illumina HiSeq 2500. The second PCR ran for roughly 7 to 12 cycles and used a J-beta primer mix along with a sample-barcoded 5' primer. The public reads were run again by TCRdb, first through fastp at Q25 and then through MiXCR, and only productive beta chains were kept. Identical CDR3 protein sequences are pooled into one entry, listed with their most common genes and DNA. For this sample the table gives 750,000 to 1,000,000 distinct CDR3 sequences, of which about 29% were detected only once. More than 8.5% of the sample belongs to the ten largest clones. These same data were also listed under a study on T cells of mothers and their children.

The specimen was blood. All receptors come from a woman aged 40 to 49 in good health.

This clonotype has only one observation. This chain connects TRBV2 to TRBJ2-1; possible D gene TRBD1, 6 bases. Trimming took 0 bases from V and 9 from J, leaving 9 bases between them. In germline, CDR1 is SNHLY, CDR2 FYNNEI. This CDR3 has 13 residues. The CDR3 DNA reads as TGTGCCAGCAGTGAAGCGAGGGGGAGTGAGCAGTTCTTC. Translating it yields CASSEARGSEQFF.

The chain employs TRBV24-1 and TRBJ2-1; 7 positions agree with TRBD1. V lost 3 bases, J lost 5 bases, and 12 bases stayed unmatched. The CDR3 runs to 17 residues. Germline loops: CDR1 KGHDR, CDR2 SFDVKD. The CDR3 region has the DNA TGTGCCACCAGTGATACCTTTGACAGGGTGGTTAACAATGAGCAGTTCTTC. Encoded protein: CATSDTFDRVVNNEQFF.

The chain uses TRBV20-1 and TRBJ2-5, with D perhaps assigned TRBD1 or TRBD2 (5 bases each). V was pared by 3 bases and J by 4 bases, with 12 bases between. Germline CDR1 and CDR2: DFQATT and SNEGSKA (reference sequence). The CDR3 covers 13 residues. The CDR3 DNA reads TGCAGTGCTAGGGACGTGAGGGGAGAGACCCAGTACTTC. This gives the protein CSARDVRGETQYF.

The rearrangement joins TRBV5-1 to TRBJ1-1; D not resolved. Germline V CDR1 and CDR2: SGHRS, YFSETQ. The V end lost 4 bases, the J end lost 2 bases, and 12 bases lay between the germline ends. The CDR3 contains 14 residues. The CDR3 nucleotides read TGCGCCAGCAGCCCTCTAGGTGATAACACTGAAGCTTTCTTT. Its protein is CASSPLGDNTEAFF.

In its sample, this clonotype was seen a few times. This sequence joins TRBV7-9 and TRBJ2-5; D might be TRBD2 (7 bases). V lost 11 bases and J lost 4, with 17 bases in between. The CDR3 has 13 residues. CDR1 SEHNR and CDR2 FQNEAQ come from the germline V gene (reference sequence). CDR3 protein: CAGGAEVGETQYF. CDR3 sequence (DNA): TGTGCCGGGGGGGCCGAGGTGGGAGAGACCCAGTACTTC.

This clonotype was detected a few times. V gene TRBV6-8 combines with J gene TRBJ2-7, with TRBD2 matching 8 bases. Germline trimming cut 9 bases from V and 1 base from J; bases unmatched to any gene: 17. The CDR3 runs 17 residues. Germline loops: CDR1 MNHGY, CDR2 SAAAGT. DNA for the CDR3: TGTGCCAGTCTACCGGGACTAGAACCAACCGATTCCTACGAGCAGTACTTC. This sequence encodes CASLPGLEPTDSYEQYF.

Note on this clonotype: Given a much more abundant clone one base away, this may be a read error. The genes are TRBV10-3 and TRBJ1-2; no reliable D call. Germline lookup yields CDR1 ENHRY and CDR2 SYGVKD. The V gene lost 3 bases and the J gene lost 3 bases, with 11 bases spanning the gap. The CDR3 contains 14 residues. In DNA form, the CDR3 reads TGTGCCATCAGTGAACAGAGGGTAGACTATGGCTACACCTTC. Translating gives CAISEQRVDYGYTF.

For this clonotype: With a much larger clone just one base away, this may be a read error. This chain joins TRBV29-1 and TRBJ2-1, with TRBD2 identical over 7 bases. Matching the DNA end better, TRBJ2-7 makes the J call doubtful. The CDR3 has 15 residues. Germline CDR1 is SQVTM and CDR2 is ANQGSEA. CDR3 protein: CSVADGGFYYNEQYF. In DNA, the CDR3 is TGCAGCGTTGCCGACGGGGGGTTTTACTACAATGAGCAGTACTTC.

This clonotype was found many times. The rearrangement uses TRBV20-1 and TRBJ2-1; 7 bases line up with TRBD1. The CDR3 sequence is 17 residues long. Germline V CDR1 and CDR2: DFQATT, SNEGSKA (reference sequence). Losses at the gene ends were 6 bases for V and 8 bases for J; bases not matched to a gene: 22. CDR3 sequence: CSAPRLGTATFRDEQFF. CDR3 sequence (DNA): TGCAGTGCCCCCCGGCTCGGGACAGCCACCTTCCGCGATGAGCAGTTCTTC.

CDR3 amino acids: CASSSTRTLANYGYTF. In nucleotides, the CDR3 is TGTGCCAGCAGTTCCACAAGAACCTTAGCTAACTATGGCTACACCTTC. The rearrangement links TRBV6-6 to TRBJ1-2, with no clear D. Germline V CDR1 and CDR2: MNHNY, SVGAGI (reference sequence). This CDR3 has 16 residues. V was shortened by 4 bases and J by 0 bases, with 15 bases between the two germline ends.